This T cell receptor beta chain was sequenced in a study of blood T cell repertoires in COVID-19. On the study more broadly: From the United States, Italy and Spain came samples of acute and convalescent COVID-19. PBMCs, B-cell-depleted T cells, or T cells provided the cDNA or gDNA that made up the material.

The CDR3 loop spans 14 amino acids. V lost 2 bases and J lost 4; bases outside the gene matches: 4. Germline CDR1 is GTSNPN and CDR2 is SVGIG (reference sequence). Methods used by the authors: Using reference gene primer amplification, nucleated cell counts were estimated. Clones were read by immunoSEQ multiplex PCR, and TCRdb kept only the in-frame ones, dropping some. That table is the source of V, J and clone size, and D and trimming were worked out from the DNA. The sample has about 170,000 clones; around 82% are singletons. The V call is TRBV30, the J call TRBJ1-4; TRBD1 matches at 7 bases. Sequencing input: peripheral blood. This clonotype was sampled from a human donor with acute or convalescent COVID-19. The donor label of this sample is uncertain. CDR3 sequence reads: CAWSWGQYNEKLFF. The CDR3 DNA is TGTGCCTGGAGTTGGGGACAGTATAATGAAAAACTGTTTTTT.